This T cell receptor beta chain was documented in a study of vaccination effects on CD4 cells after COVID-19. Study background: Researchers obtained post-vaccine samples at a median of 72 days past the second dose.

Germline lookup yields CDR1 LGHNA and CDR2 YSLEER. CDR3 size: 16 residues. The V and J ends lost 8 bases and 0 bases, in that order; junction bases with no gene match: 5. Using immunoSEQ multiplex PCR, the repertoire was profiled, and TCRdb retains in-frame clones only, with some absent. The sample has 70,000 to 85,000 clones, about 81% seen once. The ViraFEST assay expanded antigen-specific CD4+ T cells with viral peptide pools before sequencing. After roughly 11 days in culture, the CD4+ T cells were isolated. Subjects were given two BNT162b2 or mRNA-1273 vaccine doses. This clone was counted between two and nine times. Its target is unknown.

The J gene is TRBJ1-6, the V gene TRBV4-3, with 9 nucleotides matching TRBD1. Material: CD4+ T cells from PBMCs cultured with HCoV-229E spike peptides, obtained after COVID-19 vaccination. This receptor was obtained from a human donor who received a COVID-19 vaccine. In nucleotides, the CDR3 is TGCGCCAGCCGGGACAGGGATAGCTCCTATAATTCACCCCTCCACTTT. Translation: CASRDRDSSYNSPLHF.